Presented here are 5 T cell receptor beta chains from one specimen sequenced in a study of radiation and T cells in renal cell carcinoma. As for time point: baseline pretreatment blood. Noted treatment: 15 Gy SBRT to primary tumor, nephrectomy 4 weeks later. Using immunoSEQ multiplex PCR, the repertoire was profiled, and TCRdb retains in-frame clones only, with some absent. The sample has tens of thousands of clones; more than 60% are singletons. The specimen comprised blood, sampled from a patient whose treatment included radiotherapy and nephrectomy. These receptors all come from a man in his fifties or sixties with renal cell carcinoma.

The rearrangement links TRBV7-2 to TRBJ2-3; 9 nucleotides align to TRBD2. From germline, CDR1 is SGHTA and CDR2 FQGNSA. This CDR3 spans 16 amino acids. Unmatched junction bases numbered 11, after V lost 4 bases and J lost 6 bases. DNA of the CDR3: TGTGCCAGCAGCTCTTTAGCGGGAGACCCGGGGGATACGCAGTATTTT. It yields the protein CASSSLAGDPGDTQYF.

This sequence joins TRBV7-9 and TRBJ2-2; 8 bases fit TRBD1. V lost 0 bases, J lost 3 bases, and 6 bases stayed unmatched. CDR3 length: 17 residues. CDR1 and CDR2 (germline): SEHNR, FQNEAQ (reference sequence). The CDR3 loop reads CASSLAHQGADTGELFF. CDR3 nucleotides: TGTGCCAGCAGCTTAGCGCATCAGGGGGCGGACACCGGGGAGCTGTTTTTT.

The chain couples TRBV5-6 to TRBJ1-5, with 10 bases identical to TRBD1. V lost 4 bases and J lost 3; bases outside the gene matches: 7. Germline CDR1 SGHDT, CDR2 YYEEEE. This CDR3 has 16 amino acids. CDR3 DNA: TGTGCCAGCAGCATCGGGACAGGGGACATCAATCAGCCCCAGCATTTT. It yields the protein CASSIGTGDINQPQHF.

V usage is TRBV5-1 and J usage is TRBJ1-4; 8 nucleotides agree with TRBD1. The CDR3 spans 13 residues. The ends lost 4 bases at V and 4 bases at J; junction bases unmatched: 0. Germline lookup yields CDR1 SGHRS and CDR2 YFSETQ. In DNA, the CDR3 is TGCGCCAGCAGCGGACAGGGTAATGAAAAACTGTTTTTT. The encoded protein is CASSGQGNEKLFF.

This clone has just a few counts. The chain is built from TRBV15 and TRBJ2-3; no reliable D call. CDR3 length equals 16 residues. With 0 bases removed from V and 0 bases from J, the gap between germline ends came to 10 bases. Germline-derived CDR1 and CDR2 are LNHNV and YYDKDF (reference sequence). DNA for the CDR3: TGTGCCACCAGCAGAGATCCGGACCCTAGCACAGATACGCAGTATTTT. Its protein product is CATSRDPDPSTDTQYF.